This T cell receptor beta chain was sequenced in a study of beta chain features in type 1 diabetes. Study-level background: Patients shared similar age, gender and cell yields with healthy donors.

Whole-study findings and limits: TCRB CDR3 length was moderately but significantly reduced in all four CD4+ subsets of Type 1 diabetes patients. When VDJ junctions were examined, type 1 diabetes patients showed fewer insertions and more deletions.

The isolated RNA, all of it, was reverse transcribed, so expressed TCRB transcripts were what got sequenced. TCRdb keeps only in-frame clones here, not all; method: immunoSEQ multiplex PCR. The sample consists of hundreds of thousands of clones, under 15% of them appearing once. Note on this clone: As yet, its antigen is unknown.

CDR1 is SQVTM, CDR2 ANQGSEA, per germline. V lost 0 bases, J lost 1 base, and 22 bases stayed unmatched. This CDR3 is built from 21 residues. Per donor, one heparinised blood draw averaged around 0.12 L. Researchers reported sorting CD4+ naive, central memory, regulatory and stem cell-like memory cells via CD45RO/CCR7/CD25/CD127/CD95/CD27. Sequencing used naive CD4+ T cells from blood. The origin of this receptor is a young man with type 1 diabetes. The chain has TRBV29-1 and TRBJ1-1; the match to TRBD1 covers 8 bases. The CDR3 protein is CSVEDRQLRTGTIRKNTEAFF. For the CDR3, the DNA is TGCAGCGTTGAAGATCGTCAGCTTCGGACAGGGACTATCCGCAAGAACACTGAAGCTTTCTTT.